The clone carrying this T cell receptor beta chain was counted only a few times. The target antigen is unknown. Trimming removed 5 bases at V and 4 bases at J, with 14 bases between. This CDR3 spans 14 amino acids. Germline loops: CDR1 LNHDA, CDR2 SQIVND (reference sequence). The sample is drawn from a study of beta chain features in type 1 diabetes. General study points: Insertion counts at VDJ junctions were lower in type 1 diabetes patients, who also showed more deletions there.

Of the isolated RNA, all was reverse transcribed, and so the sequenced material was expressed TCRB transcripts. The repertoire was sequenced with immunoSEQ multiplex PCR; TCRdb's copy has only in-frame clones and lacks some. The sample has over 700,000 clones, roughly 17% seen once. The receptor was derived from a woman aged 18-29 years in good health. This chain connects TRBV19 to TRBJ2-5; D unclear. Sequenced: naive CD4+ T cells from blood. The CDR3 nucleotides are TGTGCCAGTAGTCCAACCTGGGCCGGAGAGACCCAGTACTTC. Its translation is CASSPTWAGETQYF.